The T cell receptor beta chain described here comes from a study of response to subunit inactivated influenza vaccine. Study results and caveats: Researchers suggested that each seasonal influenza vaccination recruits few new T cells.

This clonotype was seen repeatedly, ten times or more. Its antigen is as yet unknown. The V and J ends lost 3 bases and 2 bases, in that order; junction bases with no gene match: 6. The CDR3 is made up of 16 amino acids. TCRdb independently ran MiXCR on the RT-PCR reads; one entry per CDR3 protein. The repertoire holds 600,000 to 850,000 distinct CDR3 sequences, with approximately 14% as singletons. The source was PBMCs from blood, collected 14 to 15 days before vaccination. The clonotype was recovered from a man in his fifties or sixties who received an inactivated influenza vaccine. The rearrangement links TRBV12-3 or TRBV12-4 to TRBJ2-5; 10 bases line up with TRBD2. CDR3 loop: CASSLGLAGEQETQYF. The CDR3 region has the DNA TGTGCCAGCAGTTTGGGTCTAGCGGGGGAGCAAGAGACCCAGTACTTC.